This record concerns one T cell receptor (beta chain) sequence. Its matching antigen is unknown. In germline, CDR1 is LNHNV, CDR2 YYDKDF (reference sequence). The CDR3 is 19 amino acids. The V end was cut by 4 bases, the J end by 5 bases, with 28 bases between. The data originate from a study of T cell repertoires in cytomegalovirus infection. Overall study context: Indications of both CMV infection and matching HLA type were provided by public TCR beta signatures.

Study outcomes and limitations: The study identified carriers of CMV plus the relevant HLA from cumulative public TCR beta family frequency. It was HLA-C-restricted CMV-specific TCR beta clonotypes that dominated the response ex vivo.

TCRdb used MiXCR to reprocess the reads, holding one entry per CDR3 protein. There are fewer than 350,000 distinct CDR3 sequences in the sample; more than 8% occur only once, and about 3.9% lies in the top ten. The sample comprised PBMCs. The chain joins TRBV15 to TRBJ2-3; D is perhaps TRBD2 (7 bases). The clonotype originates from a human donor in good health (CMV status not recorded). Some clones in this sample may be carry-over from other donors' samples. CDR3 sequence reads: CATSTRQRGGTNHLDTQYF. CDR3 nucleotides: TGTGCCACCAGCACGCGCCAAAGGGGGGGAACCAATCACTTAGATACGCAGTATTTT.